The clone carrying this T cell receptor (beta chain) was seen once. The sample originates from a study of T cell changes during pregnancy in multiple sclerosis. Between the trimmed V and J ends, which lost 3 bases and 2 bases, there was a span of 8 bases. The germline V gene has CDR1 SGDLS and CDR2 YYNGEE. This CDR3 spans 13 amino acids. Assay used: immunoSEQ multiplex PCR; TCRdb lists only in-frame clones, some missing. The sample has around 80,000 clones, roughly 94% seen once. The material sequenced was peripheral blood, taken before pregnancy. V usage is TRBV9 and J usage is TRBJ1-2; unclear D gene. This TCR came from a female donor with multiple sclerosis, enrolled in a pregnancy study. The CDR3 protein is CASSDGQNYGYTF. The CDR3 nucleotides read TGTGCCAGCAGCGATGGGCAGAACTATGGCTACACCTTC.